The source of this TCR beta chain is a study of post-analysis software for immune sequencing data. Points from the study as a whole: There was significantly lower normalized Chao1 diversity in multiple sclerosis patients than in controls. Several TRBV segments (TRBV5-6, TRBV5-1 and TRBV20-1 among them) occurred more frequently in patients than in controls.

Each TCR beta cDNA library carried unique molecular identifiers. From the PCR reads, TCRdb called clonotypes with MiXCR, one entry per CDR3 protein. The profile shows 450,000 or so distinct CDR3 sequences, under 55% of them singletons. The CDR3 spans 15 residues. Per germline, CDR1 LNHNV and CDR2 YYDKDF (reference sequence). V was clipped by 3 bases and J by 1 base, with 12 bases between them. In the case of this clonotype: Its antigen remains unknown.

The chain uses TRBV15 and TRBJ1-1; tentatively, D is TRBD1 (6 bases). Source material: blood. This receptor was taken from a girl aged 10 to 17 with multiple sclerosis. The CDR3 sequence is CATSRVDRSNTEAFF. In DNA, the CDR3 is TGTGCCACCAGCAGGGTCGACAGGTCGAACACTGAAGCTTTCTTT.